Reported below is one T cell receptor (beta chain). The sample comes from a study of CD8 T cells in Susac syndrome. Sequencing of TCR beta was undertaken in CD8+ and CD4+ T cells derived from blood. The controls were healthy donors who were matched for age and sex. Through negative isolation, CD4+ and CD8+ T cells were obtained, while TEMRA cells were enriched using FACS. RNA was extracted with the RNeasy kit, and a quantity of roughly 0.45 to 1 ug was reverse transcribed using random hexamers. The immunoSEQ assay covered 54 Vbeta and 13 Jbeta segments for CDR3. TCRdb analysed the immunoSEQ multiplex PCR reads with MiXCR anew, one entry per CDR3 protein. Among roughly 180,000 distinct CDR3 sequences listed, around 94% were seen once. V was clipped by 0 bases and J by 4 bases, with 15 bases between them. CDR3 length: 16 residues. CDR1 SGHAT and CDR2 FQNNGV come from the germline V gene.

Sequenced sample: CD4+ T cells from PBMCs. V is TRBV11-2 and J is TRBJ1-2, with a possible D match to TRBD1 (5 bases). This clonotype originated in a human donor in good health. CDR3 bases: TGTGCCAGCAGCTTAGAATCCGGGACGTTGGGCTATGGCTACACCTTC. The encoded protein is CASSLESGTLGYGYTF. Combining the CDR3 with reference TRBV11-2 and TRBJ1-2 gives the whole variable domain EAGVAQSPRYKIIEKRQSVAFWCNPISGHATLYWYQQILGQGPKLLIQFQNNGVVDDSQLPKDRFSAERLKGVDSTLKIQPAKLEDSAVYLCASSLESGTLGYGYTFGSGTRLTVV.